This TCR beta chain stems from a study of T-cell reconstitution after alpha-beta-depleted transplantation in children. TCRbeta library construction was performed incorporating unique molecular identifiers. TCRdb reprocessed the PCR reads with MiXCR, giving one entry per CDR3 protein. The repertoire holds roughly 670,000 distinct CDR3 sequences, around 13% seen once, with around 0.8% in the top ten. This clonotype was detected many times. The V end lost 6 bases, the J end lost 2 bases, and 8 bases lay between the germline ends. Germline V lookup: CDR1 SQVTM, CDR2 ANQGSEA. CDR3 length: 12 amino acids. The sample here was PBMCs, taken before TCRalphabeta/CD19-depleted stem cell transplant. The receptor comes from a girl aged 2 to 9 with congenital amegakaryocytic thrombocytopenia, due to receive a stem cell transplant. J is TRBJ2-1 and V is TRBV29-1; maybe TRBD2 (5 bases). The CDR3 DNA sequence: TGCAGCGTGGACGGGACCTACAATGAGCAGTTCTTC. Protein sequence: CSVDGTYNEQFF.